This T cell receptor beta chain was identified in a study of blood T cell repertoires in COVID-19. Per germline, CDR1 SGDLS and CDR2 YYNGEE. Trimming removed 4 bases at V and 2 bases at J, with 11 bases between. This CDR3 spans 14 amino acids. Assay used: immunoSEQ multiplex PCR; TCRdb lists only in-frame clones, some missing. The table lists more than 95,000 clones, 88% of them singletons. This clone came up a few times. The receptor's source is a human donor in a cohort sampled during active COVID-19. The gene calls are TRBV9 and TRBJ2-3; possibly TRBD1 for D (5 bases). Sample: peripheral blood. The CDR3 reads CASSSGSVTDTQYF. Here the CDR3 DNA reads TGTGCCAGCAGCTCAGGGTCTGTCACAGATACGCAGTATTTT.